These 26 T cell receptor beta chains share one sample of origin, sequenced in a study of blood T cell repertoires in COVID-19. Profiled with immunoSEQ multiplex PCR; TCRdb holds only in-frame clones, not every one. The table shows around 100,000 clones, with 75% to 90% occurring only once. The material sequenced was peripheral blood. These receptors all stem from a man older than 75 with acute or convalescent COVID-19.

The chain recombines TRBV19 with TRBJ1-5, with D possibly matching TRBD1 (5 bases). With 4 bases removed from V and 7 bases from J, the gap between germline ends came to 17 bases. Germline values: CDR1 LNHDA, CDR2 SQIVND (reference sequence). The length of the CDR3 is 15 residues. CDR3: CASSTSPQGGQPQHF. Written as DNA, the CDR3 is TGTGCCAGTAGTACCTCTCCCCAGGGTGGCCAGCCCCAGCATTTT.

The chain joins TRBV5-1 to TRBJ2-3; 9 positions match TRBD1. V was pared by 0 bases and J by 2 bases, with 4 bases of the junction left unmatched. Germline CDR1 SGHRS, CDR2 YFSETQ. The CDR3 covers 16 residues. For the CDR3, the DNA is TGCGCCAGCAGCTTGGAGGGGGACAGGGACACAGATACGCAGTATTTT. Protein sequence: CASSLEGDRDTDTQYF. The whole variable domain, filled in from reference TRBV5-1 and TRBJ2-3, reads KAGVTQTPRYLIKTRGQQVTLSCSPISGHRSVSWYQQTPGQGLQFLFEYFSETQRNKGNFPGRFSGRQFSNSRSEMNVSTLELGDSALYLCASSLEGDRDTDTQYFGPGTRLTVL.

This chain connects TRBV25-1 to TRBJ1-5; 9 bases are a match to TRBD1. Germline V gene data show CDR1 as MGHDK and CDR2 as SYGVNS. Trimming cost V 3 bases and J 7 bases; bases outside gene matches: 7. The CDR3 is made up of 15 amino acids. The CDR3 is CASSEAGQGGQPQHF. CDR3 coding DNA: TGTGCCAGCAGTGAGGCGGGACAGGGCGGGCAGCCCCAGCATTTT. Together with reference TRBV25-1 and TRBJ1-5, the CDR3 gives the full variable domain: EADIYQTPRYLVIGTGKKITLECSQTMGHDKMYWYQQDPGMELHLIHYSYGVNSTEKGDLSSESTVSRIRTEHFPLTLESARPSHTSQYLCASSEAGQGGQPQHFGDGTRLSIL.

The CDR3 bases are TGTGCCAGCAGCTTGAACAGGGGCCGAAACACCATATATTTT. Protein: CASSLNRGRNTIYF. This sequence joins TRBV5-4 and TRBJ1-3; the match to TRBD1 covers 7 bases. Germline trimming cut 1 base from V and 5 bases from J; bases unmatched to any gene: 3. The CDR3 contains 14 residues. Per the germline V gene, CDR1 is SGHNT and CDR2 is YYREEE (reference sequence).

The chain joins TRBV5-5 to TRBJ1-2; 12 positions agree with TRBD1. Unmatched junction bases numbered 13, after V lost 3 bases and J lost 7 bases. The CDR3 runs 17 residues. The V gene's germline CDR1 is SGHKS and CDR2 YYEKEE (reference sequence). CDR3 bases: TGTGCCAGCAGCTATACCGGGGACAGGGGGCGCAAATCTGGCTACACCTTC. Amino acids: CASSYTGDRGRKSGYTF.

V usage is TRBV11-2 and J usage is TRBJ2-1, with TRBD2 matching over 7 bases. Germline CDR1 reads SGHAT; CDR2 reads FQNNGV. The CDR3 totals 15 residues. V was clipped by 0 bases and J by 4 bases; unmatched bases: 3. In nucleotides, the CDR3 is TGTGCCAGCAGCTTAGAGCGGGAGAGTTACAATGAGCAGTTCTTC. Its translation is CASSLERESYNEQFF.

The gene calls are TRBV3-1 (or the pseudogene TRBV3-2) and TRBJ1-6, with a tentative D call TRBD1 (5 bases). The germline V gene has CDR1 LGHDT and CDR2 YNNKEL (reference sequence). Trimming left V 4 bases short and J 5 bases short, with 15 bases between. CDR3 length equals 16 residues. The CDR3 nucleotides read TGTGCCAGCAGCCTCGTCGGGGGAGGGAATAATTCACCCCTCCACTTT. This sequence encodes CASSLVGGGNNSPLHF.

This chain's CDR3 is CSVDGLASNEQFF. CDR3 DNA sequence: TGCAGCGTTGACGGGCTAGCTTCCAATGAGCAGTTCTTC. The gene calls are TRBV29-1 and TRBJ2-1, with a possible D match to TRBD2 (5 bases). The germline gives CDR1 SQVTM, CDR2 ANQGSEA. Between the trimmed V and J ends, which lost 3 bases and 6 bases, there was a span of 12 bases. The CDR3 covers 13 residues.

In its sample, this clone was seen once. The chain links TRBV27 to TRBJ1-5, with D perhaps matching TRBD1 (5 bases). CDR3 size: 15 residues. Trimming removed 2 bases from V and 2 bases from J, with 10 bases in between. Germline-derived CDR1 and CDR2 are MNHEY and SMNVEV (reference sequence). The chain's CDR3 is CASSLRREGNQPQHF. The CDR3 coding sequence is TGTGCCAGCAGTTTACGCAGGGAAGGCAATCAGCCCCAGCATTTT.

This chain connects TRBV19 to TRBJ2-3; D might be TRBD2 (5 bases). Trimming shortened V by 0 bases and J by 2 bases, and 9 bases separated the two germline ends. The length of the CDR3 is 15 residues. The germline V gene has CDR1 LNHDA and CDR2 SQIVND (reference sequence). CDR3 sequence (DNA): TGTGCCAGTAGTATAGAGGGCGGGCACACAGATACGCAGTATTTT. Amino acid sequence: CASSIEGGHTDTQYF. The full variable domain, rest sourced from reference TRBV19 and TRBJ2-3, is DGGITQSPKYLFRKEGQNVTLSCEQNLNHDAMYWYRQDPGQGLRLIYYSQIVNDFQKGDIAEGYSVSREKKESFPLTVTSAQKNPTAFYLCASSIEGGHTDTQYFGPGTRLTVL.

This chain links TRBV7-9 with TRBJ1-6; D might be TRBD1 (5 bases). CDR3 size: 17 residues. Germline V lookup: CDR1 SEHNR, CDR2 FQNEAQ (reference sequence). Trimming took 5 bases from V and 0 from J, leaving 14 bases between them. This chain's CDR3 is CASSVAGKSSYNSPLHF. The CDR3 coding sequence is TGTGCCAGCAGCGTCGCAGGGAAATCCTCCTATAATTCACCCCTCCACTTT.

The chain uses TRBV19 and TRBJ2-3, with D perhaps matching TRBD2 (5 bases). Germline V gene data show CDR1 as LNHDA and CDR2 as SQIVND (reference sequence). V lost 10 bases and J 0 bases, leaving 11 bases between the germline ends. CDR3 length: 13 residues. Here the CDR3 DNA reads TGTGCCACCCTCGGCGGGAGCACAGATACGCAGTATTTT. It translates to CATLGGSTDTQYF.

The V call is TRBV9, the J call TRBJ2-5; no firm D call. Per the germline V gene, CDR1 is SGDLS and CDR2 is YYNGEE. The V gene lost 0 bases and the J gene lost 1 base, with 7 bases spanning the gap. The CDR3 runs to 14 residues. CDR3 sequence (DNA): TGTGCCAGCAGCGTAGACGAGCTCCAAGAGACCCAGTACTTC. Its protein product is CASSVDELQETQYF.

The chain has TRBV4-2 and TRBJ2-7; 13 bases agree with TRBD2. The junction had 16 bases not matched to a gene; V was cut back by 4 bases and J by 1 base. The CDR3 consists of 20 residues. Germline values: CDR1 LGHNA, CDR2 YNFKEQ. CDR3 nucleotide sequence: TGTGCCAGCAGCCTGGATAAGGGACTAGCGGGAAGGGCGAGGTCCTACGAGCAGTACTTC. Protein: CASSLDKGLAGRARSYEQYF.

The chain carries TRBV4-3 and TRBJ2-7; D call uncertain. The germline V gene encodes CDR1 LGHNA and CDR2 YSLEER. V lost 0 bases to trimming and J lost 2 bases, with 5 bases between them. CDR3 length equals 13 residues. As DNA, the CDR3 is TGCGCCAGCAGCCAAGACGTAACCTACGAGCAGTACTTC. Its translation: CASSQDVTYEQYF.

The gene calls are TRBV27 and TRBJ2-7, with 10 bases aligning to TRBD1. The V segment lost 6 bases and the J segment 2 bases; nucleotides outside the gene matches: 10. Germline CDR1 is MNHEY and CDR2 is SMNVEV (reference sequence). The CDR3 is made up of 16 amino acids. CDR3 sequence: CASSALGTGVTYEQYF. CDR3 nucleotide sequence: TGTGCCAGCAGCGCCTTAGGGACAGGGGTCACCTACGAGCAGTACTTC.

The J gene is TRBJ2-4, the V gene TRBV10-1, with a weak D call TRBD2 (6 bases). V was trimmed by 10 bases and J by 0 bases, leaving 16 bases between them. The CDR3 contains 15 residues. Germline-derived CDR1 and CDR2 are WNHNN and SYGVQD (reference sequence). CDR3 DNA: TGCGCCATTACCGGGACTTTACTAGCCAAAAACATTCAGTACTTC. It codes for CAITGTLLAKNIQYF.

The V and J genes are TRBV2 and TRBJ2-7; 7 bases match TRBD2. The V gene end was trimmed by 8 bases and the J gene end by 6 bases; junction bases not matched to a gene: 7. CDR3 length: 12 amino acids. Per the germline V gene, CDR1 is SNHLY and CDR2 is FYNNEI. CDR3 loop: CASGWGGPEQYF. The CDR3 region has the DNA TGTGCCAGCGGGTGGGGAGGGCCCGAGCAGTACTTC.

V gene TRBV10-2 combines with J gene TRBJ2-1; 12 bases are a match to TRBD2. The V gene's germline CDR1 is WSHSY and CDR2 SAAADI. The CDR3 length is 14 residues. J was trimmed by 7 bases and V by 5 bases; bases with no gene match: 3. CDR3 DNA: TGCGCCAGCAGTCTAGCGGGAGGGAGGAATGAGCAGTTCTTC. It translates to CASSLAGGRNEQFF.

The V gene is TRBV6-2 or TRBV6-3, the J gene TRBJ2-7; TRBD1 matches 7 bases. V was clipped by 6 bases and J by 7 bases; unmatched bases: 6. Germline CDR1 and CDR2: MNHEY and SVGEGT. There are 12 residues in the CDR3. The chain's CDR3 is CASSGTAFEQYF. CDR3 in DNA: TGTGCCAGCAGCGGGACAGCCTTTGAGCAGTACTTC.

This chain uses TRBV19 with TRBJ2-6; TRBD2 is a possible D gene (6 bases). Germline V gene lookup returns CDR1 LNHDA and CDR2 SQIVND (reference sequence). CDR3 size: 17 residues. The germline V and J ends were trimmed by 5 bases and 1 base, with 15 bases remaining between them. The CDR3 region is CASSPWTGGSGANVLTF. The CDR3 DNA reads TGTGCCAGTAGTCCGTGGACTGGGGGGTCTGGGGCCAACGTCCTGACTTTC.

The chain has TRBV5-1 and TRBJ1-2; D might be TRBD1 (6 bases). V was pared by 4 bases and J by 3 bases, with 10 bases between. This CDR3 has 13 residues. From germline, CDR1 is SGHRS and CDR2 YFSETQ. CDR3 in amino acids: CASSRDTDYGYTF. CDR3 sequence (DNA): TGCGCCAGCAGCAGGGACACTGACTATGGCTACACCTTC.

Only one count was recorded for this clone. V gene TRBV30 combines with J gene TRBJ2-7; possibly TRBD2 for D (5 bases). Trimming removed 8 bases at V and 3 bases at J, with 17 bases between. CDR3 length equals 13 residues. In germline, CDR1 is GTSNPN, CDR2 SVGIG (reference sequence). The CDR3 sequence: CATGGFANYEQYF. CDR3 bases: TGTGCCACCGGAGGCTTCGCTAACTACGAGCAGTACTTC.

The rearrangement joins TRBV5-1 to TRBJ2-7; TRBD2 matches 7 bases. Trimming at V came to 2 bases and at J to 7 bases, leaving 12 bases not matched to a gene. Per the germline V gene, CDR1 is SGHRS and CDR2 is YFSETQ. This CDR3 contains 15 residues. CDR3 residues: CASSLSGTPLREQYF. The CDR3 nucleotides are TGCGCCAGCAGCTTAAGCGGGACCCCTTTGAGGGAGCAGTACTTC.

This chain links TRBV6-5 with TRBJ2-4, with D possibly TRBD1 on 6 matching bases. The V gene's germline CDR1 is MNHEY and CDR2 SVGAGI. Trimming pared 6 bases from V and 0 bases from J, leaving 12 bases between. The CDR3 contains 15 residues. This CDR3 is CASRDRALAKNIQYF. CDR3 bases: TGTGCCAGCAGGGACAGAGCTCTAGCCAAAAACATTCAGTACTTC.

The gene calls are TRBV5-6 and TRBJ2-2; 10 nucleotides line up with TRBD2. Germline CDR1 is SGHDT and CDR2 is YYEEEE. The CDR3 extends over 16 amino acids. Germline trimming cut 4 bases from V and 0 bases from J; bases unmatched to any gene: 3. This chain's CDR3 is CASSTGLAANTGELFF. CDR3 nucleotide sequence: TGTGCCAGCAGCACCGGACTAGCGGCGAACACCGGGGAGCTGTTTTTT.